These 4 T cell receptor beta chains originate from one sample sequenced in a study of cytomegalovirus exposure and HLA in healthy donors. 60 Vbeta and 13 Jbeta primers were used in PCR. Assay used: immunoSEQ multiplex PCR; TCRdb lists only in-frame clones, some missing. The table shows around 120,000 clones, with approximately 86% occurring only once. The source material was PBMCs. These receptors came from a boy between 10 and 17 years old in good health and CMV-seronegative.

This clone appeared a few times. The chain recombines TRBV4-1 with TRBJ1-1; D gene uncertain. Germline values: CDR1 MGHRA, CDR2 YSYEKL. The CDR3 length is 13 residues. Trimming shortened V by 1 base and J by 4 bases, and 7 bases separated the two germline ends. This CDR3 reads CASSQVGGTEAFF. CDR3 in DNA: TGCGCCAGCAGCCAAGTGGGAGGCACTGAAGCTTTCTTT.

The CDR3 sequence: CASSGGTGVTNTEAFF. The CDR3 DNA is TGTGCCAGCAGTGGGGGGACAGGGGTTACGAACACTGAAGCTTTCTTT. This chain uses TRBV6-1 with TRBJ1-1, with 10 bases fitting TRBD1. CDR3 length: 16 amino acids. Germline V gene lookup returns CDR1 MNHNS and CDR2 SASEGT. V lost 4 bases, J lost 1 base, and 6 bases stayed unmatched.

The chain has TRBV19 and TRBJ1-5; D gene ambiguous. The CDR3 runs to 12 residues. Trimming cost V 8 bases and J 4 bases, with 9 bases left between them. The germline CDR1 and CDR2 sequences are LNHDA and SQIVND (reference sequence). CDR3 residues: CASRSGNQPQHF. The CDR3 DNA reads TGTGCCAGTCGGAGTGGTAATCAGCCCCAGCATTTT.

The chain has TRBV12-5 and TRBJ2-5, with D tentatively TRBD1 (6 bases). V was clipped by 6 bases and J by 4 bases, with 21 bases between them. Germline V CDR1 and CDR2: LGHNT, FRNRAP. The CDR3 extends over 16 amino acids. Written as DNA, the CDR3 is TGTGCTAGTGGACCTCCAGGGGCCCCAAGGGGAGAGACCCAGTACTTC. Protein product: CASGPPGAPRGETQYF.